Below, 32 T cell receptor beta chains from the same sample are listed, as sequenced in a study of T cells in Graves' hyperthyroidism and ophthalmopathy. TCR beta CDR3 sequences were amplified from RNA transcripts. First-round RT-PCR of the TCR CDR3 relied on the HTBI primer set. TCRdb ran MiXCR on the multiplex PCR reads and lists one entry per CDR3 protein. The data contain about 640,000 distinct CDR3 sequences, less than 25% of them seen just once; the ten biggest clones take up about 35%. The sample comprised blood. These receptors all come from a man aged 25 to 45 with Graves' ophthalmopathy.

This clonotype was recorded many times. The chain joins TRBV5-1 to TRBJ2-1, with 9 bases that match TRBD1. This CDR3 region has 15 residues. Germline V gene data show CDR1 as SGHRS and CDR2 as YFSETQ. With 5 bases clipped from V and 8 bases from J, the junction kept 11 bases outside the gene matches. The DNA of the CDR3 is TGCGCCAGCAGGCGGGGACAGGGTTTTGTAGATGAGCAGTTCTTC. Protein sequence: CASRRGQGFVDEQFF.

Note on this clonotype: This may be a read error, as it is one base from a much larger clone. This rearrangement joins TRBV7-8 to TRBJ2-5; no clear D. Germline loops: CDR1 SGHVS, CDR2 FQNEAQ. This CDR3 is 15 amino acids long. V lost 7 bases and J 5 bases, leaving 20 bases between the germline ends. CDR3 DNA sequence: TGTGCCAGCACAACCCCCATACTCCGCGAGGAGACCCAGTACTTC. Translated, it gives CASTTPILREETQYF.

In this sample, this clonotype turned up a few times. V gene TRBV11-2 combines with J gene TRBJ2-2, with 7 bases identical to TRBD2. V dropped 5 bases and J dropped 0; count of bases not matched to a gene: 15. Per the germline V gene, CDR1 is SGHAT and CDR2 is FQNNGV. This CDR3 region has 19 residues. The CDR3 DNA sequence: TGTGCCAGCAGCCCGGCCCCCAGAGGACTAGGCGCGAACACCGGGGAGCTGTTTTTT. Translating gives CASSPAPRGLGANTGELFF. Using reference TRBV11-2 and TRBJ2-2 for the parts outside the CDR3, the full variable domain is EAGVAQSPRYKIIEKRQSVAFWCNPISGHATLYWYQQILGQGPKLLIQFQNNGVVDDSQLPKDRFSAERLKGVDSTLKIQPAKLEDSAVYLCASSPAPRGLGANTGELFFGEGSRLTVL.

The sample holds many counts of this clonotype. The V gene is TRBV27, the J gene TRBJ1-2, with D unresolved. This CDR3 region has 13 residues. The germline CDR1 and CDR2 sequences are MNHEY and SMNVEV (reference sequence). Trimming left V 9 bases short and J 3 bases short, with 14 bases between. CDR3 protein: CASAQREDYGYTF. The CDR3 nucleotides are TGTGCCAGTGCCCAGAGGGAAGACTATGGCTACACCTTC.

The rearrangement uses TRBV20-1 and TRBJ2-4; TRBD2 aligns across 10 bases. J lost 6 bases, V lost 6 bases, and 8 bases had no gene match. The CDR3 is 14 amino acids. The germline V gene encodes CDR1 DFQATT and CDR2 SNEGSKA (reference sequence). CDR3 amino acids: CSAELAGVTNIQYF. In DNA form, the CDR3 reads TGCAGTGCGGAGCTAGCGGGAGTGACAAACATTCAGTACTTC.

The sample holds a few counts of this clonotype. The chain couples TRBV5-1 to TRBJ1-6, with unresolved D. This CDR3 has 14 residues. Germline V gene data show CDR1 as SGHRS and CDR2 as YFSETQ. Trimming shortened V by 7 bases and J by 0 bases, and 8 bases separated the two germline ends. CDR3 amino acids: CASSGSSYNSPLHF. DNA of the CDR3: TGCGCCAGCTCGGGGAGCTCCTATAATTCACCCCTCCACTTT.

V is TRBV30 and J is TRBJ2-3, with no clear D. The germline V gene encodes CDR1 GTSNPN and CDR2 SVGIG (reference sequence). There are 13 residues in the CDR3. Trimming removed 5 bases at V and 1 base at J, with 10 bases between. CDR3 sequence: CAWLPLGTDTQYF. The CDR3 DNA reads TGTGCCTGGCTTCCTTTAGGCACAGATACGCAGTATTTT.

This clonotype was seen a few times. The gene calls are TRBV12-5 and TRBJ1-2; D gene ambiguous. Trimming pared 5 bases from V and 7 bases from J, leaving 29 bases between. Germline-derived CDR1 and CDR2 are LGHNT and FRNRAP. This CDR3 region has 18 residues. CDR3 nucleotide sequence: TGTGCTAGTGGTCCAGACCGAAAAACAGTGGACGCCTGTCGTGGCTACACCTTC. This codes for CASGPDRKTVDACRGYTF.

This clonotype has ten or more counts. The chain has TRBV18 and TRBJ2-6; D uncertain. The CDR3 has 14 amino acids. Germline values: CDR1 KGHSH, CDR2 LQKENI. Trimming took off 3 bases at V and 0 bases at J, with 3 bases between the two ends. DNA for the CDR3: TGTGCCAGCTCACCGGGCTCTGGGGCCAACGTCCTGACTTTC. Translated, it gives CASSPGSGANVLTF.

The V gene is TRBV6-1, the J gene TRBJ2-1; 14 bases align to TRBD2. Germline lookup yields CDR1 MNHNS and CDR2 SASEGT. Unmatched junction bases numbered 7, after V lost 5 bases and J lost 4 bases. This CDR3 comprises 17 residues. CDR3 residues: CASSIGTSGRGYNEQFF. The CDR3 DNA reads as TGTGCCAGCAGTATTGGGACTAGCGGGAGAGGTTACAATGAGCAGTTCTTC.

The V gene is TRBV27, the J gene TRBJ2-5; 12 bases map to TRBD1. This CDR3 region has 13 residues. The germline gives CDR1 MNHEY, CDR2 SMNVEV (reference sequence). Trimming removed 8 bases from V and 5 bases from J; junction bases left unmatched: 3. The CDR3 is CASRDRGLETQYF. The CDR3 nucleotides read TGTGCCAGCCGGGACAGGGGGCTTGAGACCCAGTACTTC.

This clonotype occurred many times. This chain's CDR3 is CASSPLVGALHEQYF. The CDR3 DNA follows: TGTGCCAGCAGTCCCCTGGTAGGGGCCCTCCACGAGCAGTACTTC. J is TRBJ2-7 and V is TRBV28; TRBD1 is a possible D gene (5 bases). The CDR3 contains 15 residues. Germline values: CDR1 MDHEN, CDR2 SYDVKM. V was pared by 5 bases and J by 5 bases, with 19 bases between. The variable domain in full, completed from reference TRBV28 and TRBJ2-7, reads DVKVTQSSRYLVKRTGEKVFLECVQDMDHENMFWYRQDPGLGLRLIYFSYDVKMKEKGDIPEGYSVSREKKERFSLILESASTNQTSMYLCASSPLVGALHEQYFGPGTRLTVT.

The genes are TRBV7-6 and TRBJ2-3, with 7 bases that match TRBD1. V was clipped by 2 bases and J by 0 bases; unmatched bases: 5. The CDR3 covers 16 residues. CDR1 is SGHVS and CDR2 is FNYEAQ in the germline V gene. In DNA form, the CDR3 reads TGTGCCAGCAGCTTACAGGGACAGTCTAGCACAGATACGCAGTATTTT. Encoded protein: CASSLQGQSSTDTQYF.

V gene TRBV20-1 combines with J gene TRBJ2-7; 12 bases are a match to TRBD2. Germline assignment: CDR1 DFQATT and CDR2 SNEGSKA (reference sequence). The V gene end was trimmed by 4 bases and the J gene end by 2 bases; junction bases not matched to a gene: 12. The CDR3 length is 17 residues. Here the CDR3 DNA reads TGCAGTGCTACACGGACTAGCGGGACCTTTACTACCTACGAGCAGTACTTC. As protein: CSATRTSGTFTTYEQYF.

The J gene is TRBJ1-6, the V gene TRBV6-6; possibly TRBD1 for D (6 bases). This CDR3 has 14 amino acids. Trimming removed 2 bases from V and 7 bases from J, with 9 bases in between. The germline V gene encodes CDR1 MNHNY and CDR2 SVGAGI (reference sequence). The CDR3 reads CASSYGQINSPLHF. CDR3 DNA sequence: TGTGCCAGCAGTTACGGACAGATCAATTCACCCCTCCACTTT.

The CDR3 DNA reads as TGTGCCAGCAGCTTCCCTAGGGGGGGACTAGCGGGAGTAAATGAGCAGTTCTTC. Amino acids: CASSFPRGGLAGVNEQFF. V and J are TRBV7-9 and TRBJ2-1, with 14 positions matching TRBD2. The germline V gene encodes CDR1 SEHNR and CDR2 FQNEAQ (reference sequence). V gave up 3 bases and J gave up 7 bases; unmatched junction bases: 11. The CDR3 spans 18 residues.

V usage is TRBV6-1 and J usage is TRBJ2-7; 9 positions agree with TRBD2. The trim removed 6 bases at V and 3 bases at J, leaving 9 bases unmatched. This CDR3 comprises 15 residues. The germline gives CDR1 MNHNS, CDR2 SASEGT. As DNA, the CDR3 is TGTGCCAGCAGAGCAGCTAGCGGGAAGGGCTACGAGCAGTACTTC. Translation gives CASRAASGKGYEQYF.

This clonotype was seen a handful of times. This chain connects TRBV6-1 to TRBJ2-1, with D uncertain. The CDR3 runs to 14 residues. Trimming took off 5 bases at V and 10 bases at J, with 18 bases between the two ends. Germline V gene sequence: CDR1 MNHNS, CDR2 SASEGT. This chain's CDR3 is CASSPGGEAAEQFF. The DNA of the CDR3 is TGTGCCAGCAGTCCCGGCGGAGAGGCAGCCGAGCAGTTCTTC.

This clonotype was detected many times. The chain uses TRBV7-9 and TRBJ2-7; D unclear. V gave up 4 bases and J gave up 4 bases, with 20 bases separating them. Germline V CDR1 and CDR2: SEHNR, FQNEAQ (reference sequence). This CDR3 is built from 16 residues. The CDR3 region has the DNA TGTGCCAGCAGCTCCTCCACTGACTCTCCAACTTACGAGCAGTACTTC. Translating it yields CASSSSTDSPTYEQYF.

This clonotype was recorded a few times. This chain connects TRBV11-2 to TRBJ2-7, with D hard to call. Per the germline V gene, CDR1 is SGHAT and CDR2 is FQNNGV. The CDR3 sequence is 11 residues long. The V and J ends lost 2 bases and 5 bases respectively, with 4 bases between them. CDR3 region: CASSLLDEQYF. CDR3 DNA sequence: TGTGCCAGCAGCTTACTTGACGAGCAGTACTTC.

This clonotype was observed once. V usage is TRBV7-9 and J usage is TRBJ2-2, with D uncertain. Germline CDR1 SEHNR, CDR2 FQNEAQ (reference sequence). The CDR3 loop spans 13 amino acids. Deletions cut 11 bases from V and 4 bases from J, with 14 bases between. The CDR3 DNA reads TGTGCCCCCGCCGGACGGACCACCGGGGAGCTGTTTTTT. This sequence encodes CAPAGRTTGELFF.

The chain carries TRBV27 and TRBJ1-1, with 8 bases identical to TRBD1. With 5 bases clipped from V and 11 bases from J, the junction kept 7 bases outside the gene matches. Germline V gene data show CDR1 as MNHEY and CDR2 as SMNVEV (reference sequence). This CDR3 is 12 amino acids long. The CDR3 DNA follows: TGTGCCAGCAGTAAAACAGGGGGAGCGGCTTTCTTT. It codes for CASSKTGGAAFF.

This clonotype was seen more than once but under ten times. V usage is TRBV7-9 and J usage is TRBJ1-1; the D is unclear. The CDR3 has 12 amino acids. Germline-derived CDR1 and CDR2 are SEHNR and FQNEAQ (reference sequence). V was shortened by 5 bases and J by 7 bases, with 11 bases between the two germline ends. CDR3 bases: TGTGCCAGCAGCCCCAGATCGGTTGAAGCTTTCTTT. Its protein product is CASSPRSVEAFF. Combining the CDR3 with reference TRBV7-9 and TRBJ1-1 gives the whole variable domain DTGVSQNPRHKITKRGQNVTFRCDPISEHNRLYWYRQTLGQGPEFLTYFQNEAQLEKSRLLSDRFSAERPKGSFSTLEIQRTEQGDSAMYLCASSPRSVEAFFGQGTRLTVV.

This clonotype was recorded a few times. The V call is TRBV29-1, the J call TRBJ2-1; D unresolved. Germline values: CDR1 SQVTM, CDR2 ANQGSEA. CDR3 length: 12 residues. The V end lost 7 bases, the J end lost 4 bases, and 11 bases lay between the germline ends. This CDR3 reads CSAGQSYNEQFF. DNA for the CDR3: TGCAGCGCAGGCCAGAGTTACAATGAGCAGTTCTTC.

The CDR3 sequence is CASSTGGYTEAFF. For the CDR3, the DNA is TGTGCCAGCTCAACAGGGGGTTACACTGAAGCTTTCTTT. The chain employs TRBV18 and TRBJ1-1, with 8 bases that match TRBD1. The CDR3 is 13 amino acids. Germline CDR1 KGHSH, CDR2 LQKENI. Trimming took 5 bases from V and 3 from J; bases not matched to a gene: 2.

The V gene is TRBV6-1, the J gene TRBJ1-4, with no clear D. The CDR3 covers 14 residues. Germline lookup yields CDR1 MNHNS and CDR2 SASEGT. Trimming removed 5 bases from V and 0 bases from J, with 7 bases in between. The CDR3 is CASSWATTNEKLFF. The CDR3 bases are TGTGCCAGCAGTTGGGCAACAACTAATGAAAAACTGTTTTTT.

This clonotype was seen only a few times. This rearrangement joins TRBV29-1 to TRBJ2-7, with 11 bases fitting TRBD2. The CDR3 runs to 12 residues. After removal of 6 bases from V and 3 bases from J, the junction contained 1 base not matched to a gene. CDR1 and CDR2 (germline): SQVTM, ANQGSEA. CDR3 in amino acids: CSVGLADYEQYF. CDR3 nucleotide sequence: TGCAGCGTGGGACTAGCGGACTACGAGCAGTACTTC.

This clonotype showed up just a few times. The J gene is TRBJ2-7, the V gene TRBV20-1; perhaps TRBD1 as D (5 bases). Germline CDR1 reads DFQATT; CDR2 reads SNEGSKA (reference sequence). V lost 2 bases and J lost 1, with 12 bases in between. The CDR3 has 14 residues. The CDR3 DNA reads as TGCAGTGCTAGAACCCGACAGAGATCCTACGAGCAGTACTTC. Translated: CSARTRQRSYEQYF.

Note on this clonotype: One base away lies a much larger clone, so this may be a sequencing read error. The chain recombines TRBV30 with TRBJ1-4, with D possibly being TRBD1 (6 bases). Germline V gene lookup returns CDR1 GTSNPN and CDR2 SVGIG (reference sequence). Trimming cost V 5 bases and J 4 bases, with 14 bases left between them. The CDR3 is 14 amino acids. CDR3 residues: CAWGPTGFNEKLFF. The CDR3 coding sequence is TGTGCCTGGGGCCCAACAGGGTTTAATGAAAAACTGTTTTTT. The whole variable domain, remainder taken from reference TRBV30 and TRBJ1-4, is SQTIHQWPATLVQPVGSPLSLECTVEGTSNPNLYWYRQAAGRGLQLLFYSVGIGQISSEVPQNLSASRPQDRQFILSSKKLLLSDSGFYLCAWGPTGFNEKLFFGSGTQLSVL.

The rearrangement joins TRBV14 to TRBJ2-3, with TRBD2 matching over 8 bases. Germline CDR1 is SGHDN and CDR2 is FVKESK. V lost 4 bases and J lost 1; bases outside the gene matches: 4. The CDR3 contains 15 residues. CDR3 nucleotides: TGTGCCAGCAGCCGCCAGACTAGCGGCACAGATACGCAGTATTTT. Protein sequence: CASSRQTSGTDTQYF. Full variable domain (remainder filled in from reference TRBV14 and TRBJ2-3): EAGVTQFPSHSVIEKGQTVTLRCDPISGHDNLYWYRRVMGKEIKFLLHFVKESKQDESGMPNNRFLAERTGGTYSTLKVQPAELEDSGVYFCASSRQTSGTDTQYFGPGTRLTVL.

The chain recombines TRBV20-1 with TRBJ2-7; the match to TRBD2 covers 9 bases. The CDR3 spans 13 residues. Germline-derived CDR1 and CDR2 are DFQATT and SNEGSKA (reference sequence). Losses at the gene ends were 3 bases for V and 7 bases for J; bases not matched to a gene: 7. The CDR3 loop reads CSASDAGGGEQYF. The CDR3 DNA reads TGCAGTGCTAGCGATGCGGGAGGGGGGGAGCAGTACTTC.

This clonotype was counted only a few times. The rearrangement links TRBV6-5 to TRBJ2-1; the D gene is possibly TRBD2 (6 bases). Germline lookup yields CDR1 MNHEY and CDR2 SVGAGI. The CDR3 is 13 amino acids. V gave up 2 bases and J gave up 8 bases, with 10 bases separating them. CDR3 DNA: TGTGCCAGCAGTTACCGGCGGGACCATGAGCAGTTCTTC. Encoded protein: CASSYRRDHEQFF.